The 31 T cell receptor beta chains in this list originate from one sample, sequenced in a study of cytomegalovirus exposure and HLA in healthy donors. Use of 60 Vbeta and 13 Jbeta primers characterized the PCR. Measured with immunoSEQ multiplex PCR; TCRdb has only the in-frame clones, and not every one. The sample consists of 170,000 or so clones, 65% to 80% of them appearing once. The specimen was PBMCs. The receptors were gathered from a woman in her forties or fifties in good health and CMV-seropositive.

The gene calls are TRBV6-1 and TRBJ1-6; tentative D call: TRBD1 (5 bases). The ends were cut back, 4 bases at V and 14 bases at J, with 27 bases in the middle. In germline, CDR1 is MNHNS, CDR2 SASEGT. This CDR3 is 17 amino acids long. The CDR3 sequence: CASSGLRATDKVLALHF. CDR3 bases: TGTGCCAGCAGTGGACTCCGAGCGACAGACAAGGTCCTTGCCCTCCACTTT.

This sequence joins TRBV10-3 and TRBJ2-2; weak D call: TRBD1 (6 bases). CDR1 is ENHRY and CDR2 is SYGVKD in the germline V gene. The CDR3 sequence is 16 residues long. The ends were cut back, 3 bases at V and 4 bases at J, with 15 bases in the middle. The CDR3 nucleotides read TGTGCCATCAGTGATATTGGAGCGACAGGCACCGGGGAGCTGTTTTTT. Its protein product is CAISDIGATGTGELFF.

The chain has TRBV4-3 and TRBJ2-7; 10 nucleotides line up with TRBD1. Germline lookup yields CDR1 LGHNA and CDR2 YSLEER. Trimming took 0 bases from V and 9 from J; bases not matched to a gene: 5. This CDR3 has 14 amino acids. CDR3 nucleotide sequence: TGCGCCAGCAGCCAAGATATGACAGGGGGCCTGCAGTACTTC. It yields the protein CASSQDMTGGLQYF.

The chain joins TRBV4-3 to TRBJ2-7, with D possibly being TRBD1 (5 bases). CDR3 length: 15 amino acids. Germline lookup yields CDR1 LGHNA and CDR2 YSLEER. Trimming pared 2 bases from V and 4 bases from J, leaving 15 bases between. The CDR3 DNA is TGCGCCAGCAGCCAAAGGGGTAACGGAGCTTACGAGCAGTACTTC. Its protein is CASSQRGNGAYEQYF.

This chain connects TRBV9 to TRBJ2-2; possible D gene TRBD2, 5 bases. The length of the CDR3 is 17 residues. V was clipped by 0 bases and J by 1 base, with 13 bases between them. Germline V lookup: CDR1 SGDLS, CDR2 YYNGEE. As DNA, the CDR3 is TGTGCCAGCAGCGTAGTCGGGGTTAACTGGAACACCGGGGAGCTGTTTTTT. Translation gives CASSVVGVNWNTGELFF.

This chain uses TRBV7-2 with TRBJ2-5; perhaps TRBD1 as D (5 bases). This CDR3 comprises 13 residues. The germline V gene has CDR1 SGHTA and CDR2 FQGNSA. V shed 1 base and J shed 5 bases, with 8 bases lying between them. CDR3 residues: CASSLVQGETQYF. The CDR3 DNA sequence: TGTGCCAGCAGCTTAGTGCAGGGTGAGACCCAGTACTTC. Based on the CDR3 plus reference TRBV7-2 and TRBJ2-5, the full variable domain is GAGVSQSPSNKVTEKGKDVELRCDPISGHTALYWYRQSLGQGLEFLIYFQGNSAPDKSGLPSDRFSAERTGGSVSTLTIQRTQQEDSAVYLCASSLVQGETQYFGPGTRLLVL.

This chain connects TRBV7-9 to TRBJ1-1; D is uncertain. The CDR3 runs to 12 residues. Germline V gene lookup returns CDR1 SEHNR and CDR2 FQNEAQ (reference sequence). With 6 bases removed from V and 4 bases from J, the gap between germline ends came to 9 bases. The CDR3 DNA reads TGTGCCAGCAGTTCGGGGAGCACTGAAGCTTTCTTT. The encoded protein is CASSSGSTEAFF.

This chain links TRBV5-1 with TRBJ1-4, with unresolved D. The CDR3 length is 15 residues. The V and J ends lost 3 bases and 0 bases respectively, with 9 bases between them. In germline, CDR1 is SGHRS, CDR2 YFSETQ. The CDR3 region is CASSWNSATNEKLFF. The CDR3, as DNA: TGCGCCAGCAGCTGGAACAGTGCAACTAATGAAAAACTGTTTTTT.

V is TRBV30 and J is TRBJ2-3; weak D call: TRBD2 (6 bases). Per the germline V gene, CDR1 is GTSNPN and CDR2 is SVGIG (reference sequence). The CDR3 consists of 14 residues. Trimming removed 7 bases from V and 1 base from J, with 15 bases in between. The CDR3: CASEPSVGTDTQYF. CDR3 DNA: TGTGCCTCTGAGCCTAGCGTTGGCACAGATACGCAGTATTTT.

The chain employs TRBV20-1 and TRBJ1-2, with D perhaps matching TRBD1 (5 bases). Trimming removed 5 bases at V and 8 bases at J, with 9 bases between. The germline gives CDR1 DFQATT, CDR2 SNEGSKA (reference sequence). The CDR3 is 10 residues long. CDR3 sequence reads: CSARQNGYTF. The CDR3 DNA reads TGCAGTGCTCGACAGAACGGCTACACCTTC.

The chain is built from TRBV7-2 and TRBJ2-1, with a possible D match to TRBD2 (7 bases). The CDR3 is made up of 19 amino acids. Trimming removed 7 bases from V and 0 bases from J, with 25 bases in between. Looked up from germline, CDR1 is SGHTA and CDR2 is FQGNSA. The CDR3 DNA is TGTGCCAGCACCCCGCGGGGGTTGAGAGGGGGTAACTCCTACAATGAGCAGTTCTTC. As protein: CASTPRGLRGGNSYNEQFF. Variable domain in full (rest from reference TRBV7-2 and TRBJ2-1): GAGVSQSPSNKVTEKGKDVELRCDPISGHTALYWYRQSLGQGLEFLIYFQGNSAPDKSGLPSDRFSAERTGGSVSTLTIQRTQQEDSAVYLCASTPRGLRGGNSYNEQFFGPGTRLTVL.

The V call is TRBV15, the J call TRBJ2-3; no definite D call. Germline V CDR1 and CDR2: LNHNV, YYDKDF (reference sequence). V lost 1 base, J lost 1 base, and 9 bases lay in between. The CDR3 has 15 amino acids. DNA for the CDR3: TGTGCCACCAGCAGAGGAGGCCCCCGCACAGATACGCAGTATTTT. Residues: CATSRGGPRTDTQYF.

The rearrangement joins TRBV9 to TRBJ2-1, with 7 nucleotides matching TRBD2. The CDR3 totals 18 residues. Germline trimming cut 4 bases from V and 2 bases from J; bases unmatched to any gene: 15. Germline CDR1 is SGDLS and CDR2 is YYNGEE. The DNA of the CDR3 is TGTGCCAGCAGCCCCCGGGACCCACGGGGACTAACCTACAATGAGCAGTTCTTC. Protein sequence: CASSPRDPRGLTYNEQFF.

The rearrangement joins TRBV18 to TRBJ2-5; TRBD1 might be the D (5 bases). CDR1 is KGHSH and CDR2 is LQKENI in the germline V gene. This CDR3 spans 15 amino acids. V lost 4 bases to trimming and J lost 4 bases, with 16 bases between them. The CDR3 DNA reads as TGTGCCAGCTCACTACGGGCCCCTGGGGCAGAGACCCAGTACTTC. Encoded protein: CASSLRAPGAETQYF.

The chain joins TRBV7-9 to TRBJ1-2; 8 bases line up with TRBD1. Germline V gene sequence: CDR1 SEHNR, CDR2 FQNEAQ (reference sequence). This CDR3 has 13 amino acids. Germline trimming cut 5 bases from V and 5 bases from J; bases unmatched to any gene: 4. CDR3 bases: TGTGCCAGCAGCCCCAGGACAGGGTATGGCTACACCTTC. Its protein is CASSPRTGYGYTF.

This chain links TRBV5-8 with TRBJ1-5; D not certain. In germline, CDR1 is SGHTS, CDR2 YDEGEE. This CDR3 is built from 15 residues. V gave up 3 bases and J gave up 2 bases, with 12 bases separating them. The CDR3 DNA reads TGTGCCAGCAGCTCCCGGCAGGTTGGCAATCAGCCCCAGCATTTT. Protein product: CASSSRQVGNQPQHF.

V and J are TRBV9 and TRBJ2-1; the match to TRBD1 covers 7 bases. Germline CDR1 SGDLS, CDR2 YYNGEE. CDR3 length equals 16 residues. V dropped 6 bases and J dropped 2; count of bases not matched to a gene: 11. As DNA, the CDR3 is TGTGCCAGCACCTTGGGGCAGGGGGACACCTACAATGAGCAGTTCTTC. This encodes CASTLGQGDTYNEQFF.

The V call is TRBV11-3, the J call TRBJ2-7; weak D call: TRBD1 (5 bases). The germline V gene encodes CDR1 SGHNT and CDR2 YENEEA. V lost 2 bases and J lost 2, with 13 bases in between. The CDR3 spans 15 residues. As DNA, the CDR3 is TGTGCCAGCAGCTTAAGGTGGGGCCTTACCTACGAGCAGTACTTC. Its protein product is CASSLRWGLTYEQYF.

This clone was observed a handful of times. This rearrangement joins TRBV7-2 to TRBJ2-7; TRBD1 matches at 7 bases. The CDR3 has 17 residues. The J segment lost 0 bases and the V segment lost 4 bases, leaving 12 bases of the junction unmatched. CDR1 is SGHTA, CDR2 FQGNSA, per germline. The CDR3 region has the DNA TGTGCCAGCAGCTCATACCCGGGACAGACGAGCTCCTACGAGCAGTACTTC. This codes for CASSSYPGQTSSYEQYF.

The rearrangement links TRBV19 to TRBJ1-1; D unresolved. Trimming stripped 3 bases from V and 1 base from J, with 12 bases between. The CDR3 runs 15 residues. Germline CDR1 is LNHDA and CDR2 is SQIVND (reference sequence). The CDR3 DNA reads as TGTGCCAGTAGTATGGTGGCGGAAAAGAACACTGAAGCTTTCTTT. This translates into CASSMVAEKNTEAFF.

The rearrangement links TRBV7-9 to TRBJ1-2; D unresolved. The CDR3 is 12 residues long. The ends were cut back, 5 bases at V and 10 bases at J, with 14 bases in the middle. Germline CDR1 is SEHNR and CDR2 is FQNEAQ (reference sequence). Here the CDR3 DNA reads TGTGCCAGCAGCCCGAAGGAGCCGGACTACACCTTC. The encoded protein is CASSPKEPDYTF.

This chain connects TRBV7-2 to TRBJ1-3; D is unresolved. CDR1 and CDR2 (germline): SGHTA, FQGNSA. This CDR3 has 13 residues. Trimming pared 1 base from V and 4 bases from J, leaving 5 bases between. The CDR3 is CASSLDGGNTIYF. The CDR3 region has the DNA TGTGCCAGCAGCTTAGACGGGGGAAACACCATATATTTT. The variable domain in full, with the rest retrieved from reference TRBV7-2 and TRBJ1-3, is GAGVSQSPSNKVTEKGKDVELRCDPISGHTALYWYRQSLGQGLEFLIYFQGNSAPDKSGLPSDRFSAERTGGSVSTLTIQRTQQEDSAVYLCASSLDGGNTIYFGEGSWLTVV.

The chain couples TRBV30 to TRBJ1-1; tentative D call: TRBD1 (6 bases). Germline CDR1 reads GTSNPN; CDR2 reads SVGIG (reference sequence). The CDR3 has 13 amino acids. Deletions cut 3 bases from V and 0 bases from J, with 8 bases between. In nucleotides, the CDR3 is TGTGCCTGGAGGGACAGCTTGAACACTGAAGCTTTCTTT. Its protein is CAWRDSLNTEAFF.

The chain links TRBV5-1 to TRBJ2-5; D is undetermined. Germline CDR1 and CDR2: SGHRS and YFSETQ. There are 13 residues in the CDR3. Trimming took 4 bases from V and 0 from J, leaving 7 bases between them. As DNA, the CDR3 is TGCGCCAGCAGCGGCGAGGACCAAGAGACCCAGTACTTC. Amino acid sequence: CASSGEDQETQYF.

This rearrangement joins TRBV14 to TRBJ2-6; tentatively, D is TRBD2 (5 bases). Germline V lookup: CDR1 SGHDN, CDR2 FVKESK. Trimming stripped 1 base from V and 9 bases from J, with 7 bases between. The CDR3 consists of 13 residues. The chain's CDR3 is CASSQGGNNVLTF. DNA of the CDR3: TGTGCCAGCAGCCAAGGAGGGAACAACGTCCTGACTTTC.

Turning to this clone: At the DNA level, this CDR3 is encoded by other sequences in the same sample as well. The rearrangement links TRBV5-1 to TRBJ2-7; D is ambiguous. The CDR3 contains 14 residues. With 0 bases removed from V and 0 bases from J, the gap between germline ends came to 7 bases. Germline CDR1 reads SGHRS; CDR2 reads YFSETQ. The CDR3 DNA sequence: TGCGCCAGCAGCTTGGTATCCGGCTCCTACGAGCAGTACTTC. Amino acid sequence: CASSLVSGSYEQYF.

This chain uses TRBV11-3 with TRBJ2-5, with D unclear. Deletions cut 3 bases from V and 4 bases from J, with 3 bases between. CDR1 is SGHNT, CDR2 YENEEA, per germline. The CDR3 runs to 11 residues. CDR3 coding DNA: TGTGCCAGCAGCTTCCGAGAGACCCAGTACTTC. This sequence encodes CASSFRETQYF.

The chain recombines TRBV30 with TRBJ2-1, with TRBD2 matching 11 bases. The CDR3 is made up of 15 amino acids. After removal of 5 bases from V and 3 bases from J, the junction contained 6 bases not matched to a gene. CDR1 and CDR2 from the germline V gene are GTSNPN and SVGIG (reference sequence). CDR3 sequence (DNA): TGTGCCTGGGCCCTGGGACTAGCGGTCTACAATGAGCAGTTCTTC. It yields the protein CAWALGLAVYNEQFF.

As concerns this clone: The conserved final phenylalanine or tryptophan is absent from the CDR3, which likely points to a read error. V gene TRBV7-6 combines with J gene TRBJ1-2; possible D gene TRBD1, 6 bases. V lost 0 bases and J 8 bases, leaving 19 bases between the germline ends. The V gene's germline CDR1 is SGHVS and CDR2 FNYEAQ. The CDR3 runs to 16 residues. Here the CDR3 DNA reads TGTGCCAGCAGCTTAGCCCCACAGGGTCGGTTGCAAGGCTACACCCTC. It is translated as CASSLAPQGRLQGYTL.

This sequence joins TRBV29-1 and TRBJ2-1; no firm D call. The CDR3 covers 14 residues. Trimming left V 1 base short and J 0 bases short, with 7 bases between. CDR1 SQVTM and CDR2 ANQGSEA come from the germline V gene. The CDR3 DNA follows: TGCAGCGTTGAAGTATCAGGCTCCTACAATGAGCAGTTCTTC. Translating it yields CSVEVSGSYNEQFF.

The V gene is TRBV19, the J gene TRBJ2-3; 15 bases agree with TRBD2. CDR3 size: 18 residues. From germline, CDR1 is LNHDA and CDR2 SQIVND (reference sequence). J gave up 4 bases and V 5 bases, and 10 bases lay outside the gene matches. CDR3 sequence (DNA): TGTGCCAGTAGTCCGATTGGACTAGCGGGGGGGCATTCAGATACGCAGTATTTT. The encoded protein is CASSPIGLAGGHSDTQYF.